The 23 T cell receptor beta chains listed next were all sequenced from one sample in a study of prognosis after radiotherapy for stage I lung cancer. CDR3 of TCR beta was amplified from genomic DNA via a two-round multiplex PCR. With primers specific to each TRBV and TRBJ gene, the first-round PCR was performed. From the multiplex PCR reads, TCRdb called clonotypes with MiXCR, one entry per CDR3 protein. The profile shows roughly 24,000 distinct CDR3 sequences, around 41% of them singletons. The sequences come from PBMCs, collected before or after stereotactic body radiation therapy (not recorded which). The source of these receptors is a donor at least 50 years old with non-small cell lung cancer.

This clonotype was counted at least ten times. It may be a read error: a sequence one base away is much more abundant. The chain employs TRBV11-2 and TRBJ2-2, with 10 positions matching TRBD2. With 5 bases clipped from V and 3 bases from J, the junction kept 15 bases outside the gene matches. This CDR3 is 19 amino acids long. The V gene's germline CDR1 is SGHAT and CDR2 FQNNGV. CDR3 nucleotide sequence: TGTGCCAGCAGCCCCAGAGCGACACTAGCGGGGACTTACACCGGGGAGCTGTTTTTT. It translates to CASSPRATLAGTYTGELFF.

At least ten counts were recorded for this clonotype. The chain couples TRBV7-2 to TRBJ1-6; the D gene is possibly TRBD1 (6 bases). Germline V gene sequence: CDR1 SGHTA, CDR2 FQGNSA. Trimming took off 7 bases at V and 7 bases at J, with 11 bases between the two ends. This CDR3 has 13 residues. In nucleotides, the CDR3 is TGTGCCAGCAAGGGGGTACTAAATTCACCCCTCCACTTT. The encoded protein is CASKGVLNSPLHF.

In the case of this clonotype: One end of the junction varies from germline; a read error may be responsible. The genes are TRBV19 and TRBJ2-1; no definite D call. The CDR3 consists of 13 residues. Germline values: CDR1 LNHDA, CDR2 SQIVND (reference sequence). For the CDR3, the DNA is TGTGCCGGTAGTTTCGGCGTGCGCAATGAGCAGTTCTTC. Amino acids: CAGSFGVRNEQFF.

CDR3 in amino acids: CASSSQSAPNYGYTF. DNA of the CDR3: TGTGCCAGCAGTTCTCAGTCCGCCCCAAACTATGGCTACACCTTC. The genes are TRBV27 and TRBJ1-2; no firm D call. This CDR3 comprises 15 residues. Deletions cut 4 bases from V and 2 bases from J, with 14 bases between. In germline, CDR1 is MNHEY, CDR2 SMNVEV (reference sequence).

The CDR3 protein is CSGDRGRGTDTQYF. In DNA form, the CDR3 reads TGCAGCGGGGACAGGGGCCGCGGCACAGATACGCAGTATTTT. V and J are TRBV29-1 and TRBJ2-3, with 10 positions matching TRBD1. Losses at the gene ends were 7 bases for V and 1 base for J; bases not matched to a gene: 5. Germline CDR1 SQVTM, CDR2 ANQGSEA. The length of the CDR3 is 14 residues.

This clonotype was seen repeatedly, ten times or more. This rearrangement joins TRBV29-1 to TRBJ2-7; TRBD1 agrees at 8 bases. The V gene end was trimmed by 7 bases and the J gene end by 5 bases; junction bases not matched to a gene: 13. Germline-derived CDR1 and CDR2 are SQVTM and ANQGSEA. The CDR3 has 14 residues. CDR3 nucleotides: TGCAGCGAAAAGGGGTGGACAGGGAAGGACGAGCAGTACTTC. Translation: CSEKGWTGKDEQYF.

The V gene is TRBV3-2, the J gene TRBJ2-5; the D segment call TRBD1 is taken from the table without a DNA check. TRBV3-2 is reported as a pseudogene. This CDR3 has 16 residues. CDR3 amino acids: CASSQEGQGESETQYF. DNA for the CDR3: TGTGCCAGCAGCCAAGAAGGACAGGGGGAATCGGAGACCCAGTACTTC.

At least ten counts were recorded for this clonotype. The CDR3, as DNA: TGTGCCAGCAGTGAATTGGGGGGGTTTGATAATTCACCCCTCCACTTT. Translation: CASSELGGFDNSPLHF. This chain connects TRBV6-1 to TRBJ1-6; TRBD1 is a possible D gene (5 bases). Germline loops: CDR1 MNHNS, CDR2 SASEGT. V lost 2 bases and J 5 bases, leaving 13 bases between the germline ends. CDR3 size: 16 residues.

This clonotype has ten or more counts. V and J are TRBV12-3 or TRBV12-4 and TRBJ2-1; D unclear. Deletions cut 3 bases from V and 5 bases from J, with 14 bases between. CDR3 length equals 15 residues. CDR3 sequence: CASSFRHHRDNEQFF. DNA of the CDR3: TGTGCCAGCAGTTTCAGACACCATCGAGACAATGAGCAGTTCTTC.

Of note for this clonotype: A much larger clone sits a single nucleotide away, making a read error possible. The chain recombines TRBV7-2 with TRBJ2-5; no reliable D call. Germline CDR1 SGHTA, CDR2 FQGNSA. This CDR3 region has 12 residues. The ends were cut back, 6 bases at V and 5 bases at J, with 10 bases in the middle. The CDR3 DNA sequence: TGTGCCAGCAGACGAATAGCCGAGACCCAGTACTTC. Its translation: CASRRIAETQYF.

To note about this clonotype: A far larger clone is one nucleotide away, so this likely arose from a read error. The chain uses TRBV6-2 or TRBV6-3 and TRBJ1-1; D call uncertain. In germline, CDR1 is MNHEY, CDR2 SVGEGT. Trimming cost V 9 bases and J 8 bases, with 22 bases left between them. CDR3 length: 14 amino acids. In nucleotides, the CDR3 is TGTGCCAGAAGTGAAATGGTTGAGGGAGGCGAAGCTTTCTTT. It yields the protein CARSEMVEGGEAFF.

This clonotype was seen ten or more times. The rearrangement uses TRBV20-1 and TRBJ1-1; 10 bases fit TRBD1. The V gene end was trimmed by 4 bases and the J gene end by 11 bases; junction bases not matched to a gene: 13. This CDR3 comprises 14 residues. Looked up from germline, CDR1 is DFQATT and CDR2 is SNEGSKA (reference sequence). The CDR3 loop is CSATPGQGNLGAFF. The DNA for the CDR3 is TGCAGTGCTACCCCGGGACAGGGGAATTTAGGGGCTTTCTTT.

At least ten counts were recorded for this clonotype. A much larger clone sits a single nucleotide away, making a read error possible. This sequence joins TRBV6-1 and TRBJ2-7; tentatively, D is TRBD1 (5 bases). Germline V gene data show CDR1 as MNHNS and CDR2 as SASEGT. Trimming took off 5 bases at V and 5 bases at J, with 16 bases between the two ends. The CDR3 runs to 14 residues. The CDR3 protein is CASSHGGRAHEQYF. CDR3 DNA sequence: TGTGCCAGCAGTCACGGCGGCAGGGCTCACGAGCAGTACTTC.

The chain has TRBV27 and TRBJ2-3; no clear D. The CDR3 is 13 residues long. Trimming pared 4 bases from V and 4 bases from J, leaving 9 bases between. In germline, CDR1 is MNHEY, CDR2 SMNVEV (reference sequence). The CDR3 loop reads CASSSLSSDTQYF. The CDR3 nucleotides are TGTGCCAGCAGTTCCCTTTCTTCAGATACGCAGTATTTT.

Worth noting for this clonotype: It is likely a read error, because the conserved phenylalanine at the end of the CDR3 is missing. The chain has TRBV20-1 and TRBJ1-2; 7 bases agree with TRBD1. This CDR3 is 15 amino acids long. The germline CDR1 and CDR2 sequences are DFQATT and SNEGSKA (reference sequence). The CDR3 DNA is TGCAGTGCTCCACCCAGGGACAGTGCTAACTATGGATACACCTTA. This sequence encodes CSAPPRDSANYGYTL.

This clonotype appeared many times. For the CDR3, the DNA is TGTGCCAGCAGCTTTGACACCAGCTCTGGAAACACCATATATTTT. Its translation is CASSFDTSSGNTIYF. The chain joins TRBV5-4 to TRBJ1-3, with D uncertain. Per the germline V gene, CDR1 is SGHNT and CDR2 is YYREEE (reference sequence). The CDR3 sequence is 15 residues long. Trimming left V 2 bases short and J 0 bases short, with 9 bases between.

This clonotype was recorded a few times. This sequence joins TRBV9 and TRBJ2-2; unclear D gene. This CDR3 is built from 14 residues. V was clipped by 0 bases and J by 8 bases, with 11 bases between them. In germline, CDR1 is SGDLS, CDR2 YYNGEE. The DNA for the CDR3 is TGTGCCAGCAGCGTAGCGCCTCAATCAGGGGAGCTGTTTTTT. Translation gives CASSVAPQSGELFF. The variable domain in full, completed from reference TRBV9 and TRBJ2-2, reads DSGVTQTPKHLITATGQRVTLRCSPRSGDLSVYWYQQSLDQGLQFLIQYYNGEERAKGNILERFSAQQFPDLHSELNLSSLELGDSALYFCASSVAPQSGELFFGEGSRLTVL.

This clonotype was picked up one time. The germline gene is not matched at one end of the junction; a read error may be the cause. This sequence joins TRBV11-2 and TRBJ2-7, with D possibly being TRBD2 (6 bases). Germline V gene data show CDR1 as SGHAT and CDR2 as FQNNGV. The CDR3 contains 14 residues. CDR3 nucleotide sequence: TGTGCCAGCAGCTTATCTATCGGGAGTTACGAGCAGTACTTT. It translates to CASSLSIGSYEQYF.

This clonotype was recorded many times. This chain connects TRBV7-8 to TRBJ2-1, with TRBD2 matching over 9 bases. The J segment lost 3 bases and the V segment lost 2 bases, leaving 2 bases of the junction unmatched. This CDR3 has 15 residues. Germline values: CDR1 SGHVS, CDR2 FQNEAQ. The CDR3 DNA sequence: TGTGCCAGCAGCTTAAGCGGGAGGAACTACAATGAGCAGTTCTTC. It is translated as CASSLSGRNYNEQFF.

This clonotype was detected many times. This chain joins TRBV2 and TRBJ1-2; possible D gene TRBD1, 6 bases. V lost 5 bases and J 0 bases, leaving 16 bases between the germline ends. Germline values: CDR1 SNHLY, CDR2 FYNNEI. The length of the CDR3 is 16 residues. The CDR3 protein is CASSSQTGPANYGYTF. Here the CDR3 DNA reads TGTGCCAGCAGTTCCCAGACAGGTCCTGCTAACTATGGCTACACCTTC.

This clonotype occurred many times. The chain has TRBV27 and TRBJ2-3; D possibly corresponds to TRBD2 (6 bases). V lost 6 bases, J lost 2 bases, and 21 bases lay in between. CDR1 MNHEY and CDR2 SMNVEV come from the germline V gene (reference sequence). The CDR3 totals 17 residues. The CDR3 DNA sequence: TGTGCCAGCAGCCCCTACGGTAGCGGAAAGGTCACAGATACGCAGTATTTT. Translated: CASSPYGSGKVTDTQYF.

This clonotype was seen ten or more times. V usage is TRBV12-3 or TRBV12-4 and J usage is TRBJ2-3, with a possible D match to TRBD1 (6 bases). The CDR3 consists of 14 residues. V lost 6 bases to trimming and J lost 5 bases, with 15 bases between them. CDR3 nucleotide sequence: TGTGCCAGCAGCTCCGGACAGCTCTTAGATACGCAGTATTTT. Its translation: CASSSGQLLDTQYF.

This clonotype was detected only once. The J gene is TRBJ1-2, the V gene TRBV6-2 or TRBV6-3; no clear D gene. The germline V gene encodes CDR1 MNHEY and CDR2 SVGEGT. With 5 bases removed from V and 4 bases from J, the gap between germline ends came to 11 bases. The CDR3 has 13 residues. CDR3 loop: CASSDLEPYGYTF. The CDR3 nucleotides are TGTGCCAGCAGTGACCTCGAACCCTATGGCTACACCTTC.